These 2 T cell receptor beta chains originate from one sample sequenced in a study of T cells in narcolepsy. Assay: immunoSEQ multiplex PCR; the TCRdb copy retains only in-frame clones and omits some. The data hold roughly 30,000 clones, with about three quarters observed a single time. The sequenced sample consisted of CD45RA- memory CD4+ T cells from PBMCs. These receptors all stem from a human donor with narcolepsy.

The chain links TRBV23-1 to TRBJ2-3; D uncertain. TRBV23-1 is given ORF status, its function remaining uncertain. The V and J ends lost 6 bases and 6 bases respectively, with 10 bases between them. The CDR3 spans 12 residues. The CDR3 loop is CASSDNWDTQYF. The DNA for the CDR3 is TGCGCCAGCAGCGATAATTGGGATACGCAGTATTTT.

This clone has more than one count but fewer than ten. The chain links TRBV5-4 to TRBJ1-5, with a tentative D call TRBD1 (6 bases). CDR1 is SGHNT and CDR2 is YYREEE in the germline V gene (reference sequence). CDR3 length: 18 residues. V was shortened by 1 base and J by 0 bases, with 17 bases between the two germline ends. The DNA for the CDR3 is TGTGCCAGCAGCTTGATGCGACAGGAATTTTATAGCAATCAGCCCCAGCATTTT. This translates into CASSLMRQEFYSNQPQHF.